This TCR beta chain was profiled in a study of CD4+ T cells in melanoma. Study-wide findings and caveats: A reported correlation linked neoantigen-specific CD4+ T cells to CD8+, macrophage and B cell function.

The protocol was immunoSEQ multiplex PCR, while the TCRdb copy is restricted to in-frame clones and leaves out a portion. This table holds 20,000 to 25,000 clones, roughly 87% found once. In regard to this clone: The antigen remains undetermined.

This CDR3 has 15 residues. V lost 2 bases, J lost 0 bases, and 9 bases lay in between. The germline V gene encodes CDR1 SGHNT and CDR2 YYREEE (reference sequence). V is TRBV5-4 and J is TRBJ2-1; D remains ambiguous. The sample consisted of cells from a culture (not recorded whether cultured in vitro). The sequence was collected from a human donor with melanoma. The CDR3 loop reads CASSFGLHSYNEQFF. CDR3 sequence (DNA): TGTGCCAGCAGCTTCGGCTTACACTCCTACAATGAGCAGTTCTTC.